This T cell receptor beta chain was obtained from a study of T cells in Graves' hyperthyroidism and ophthalmopathy. Inclusion characteristics of ophthalmopathy patients comprised a Clinical Activity Score of at least 3, a NOSPECS grade of at least 4, and duration under 3 months. CDR3 length: 13 amino acids. V lost 5 bases to trimming and J lost 5 bases, with 12 bases between them. Amplified TCR beta CDR3 regions came from RNA transcripts. With the HTBI primer set, the TCR CDR3 went through a first round of RT-PCR. A single record per CDR3 protein comes from TCRdb applying MiXCR to the multiplex PCR reads. The top ten hold about 11% of the sample, which has 530,000 or so distinct CDR3 sequences, approximately 25% seen once.

The source material was blood. The TCR originated in a woman in her twenties or thirties with Graves' ophthalmopathy. The rearrangement joins TRBV12-3 or TRBV12-4 to TRBJ2-5; unclear D gene. The CDR3 reads CASSKGLRETQYF. The CDR3 DNA reads TGTGCCAGCAGTAAAGGGTTGAGGGAGACCCAGTACTTC.